A selection of T cell receptor beta chains follows, all from one sample in a study of T cells in Graves' hyperthyroidism and ophthalmopathy. TCRdb recomputed calls from the multiplex PCR reads with MiXCR, one row per CDR3 protein. This sample has hundreds of thousands of distinct CDR3 sequences; less than 25% occur once, and the top ten carry roughly a third. What was sequenced was blood. The receptor set was obtained from a man in his thirties or forties with Graves' ophthalmopathy. Each CDR3 is given with its conserved first and last residue. D genes are given only for firm matches. Not every row has a clone size; where given, it reads once, few, many or a size class.

D gene: -; J gene: TRBJ1-2; clone size: -; V gene: TRBV24-1; CDR3 DNA: TGTGCCACCAGTGGAGGGGCATCTAACTATGGCTACACCTTC; CDR3 protein: CATSGGASNYGYTF
D gene: -; J gene: TRBJ2-1; clone size: few; V gene: TRBV28; CDR3 DNA: TGTGCCAGCAGGATTAGCGTCAGCTCCTACAATGAGCAGTTCTTC; CDR3 protein: CASRISVSSYNEQFF
D gene: -; J gene: TRBJ1-6; clone size: -; V gene: TRBV28; CDR3 DNA: TGTGCCAGCAGATCCAAAAGGGGACATCTTAATTCACCCCTCCACTTT; CDR3 protein: CASRSKRGHLNSPLHF
D gene: TRBD2; J gene: TRBJ2-1; clone size: few; V gene: TRBV6-1; CDR3 DNA: TGTGCCACCAAGGTGACTAGCGACTACAATGAGCAGTTCTTC; CDR3 protein: CATKVTSDYNEQFF
D gene: -; J gene: TRBJ1-5; clone size: -; V gene: TRBV9; CDR3 DNA: TGTACCAGCAGCGTAGTAGGCGGACGGTGGGGCAATCAGCCCCAGCATTTT; CDR3 protein: CTSSVVGGRWGNQPQHF
D gene: -; J gene: TRBJ1-3; clone size: -; V gene: TRBV28; CDR3 DNA: TGTGCCAGCAGTTTAGCACAAGGGGGAGACACCATATATTTT; CDR3 protein: CASSLAQGGDTIYF
D gene: -; J gene: TRBJ2-6; clone size: -; V gene: TRBV5-1; CDR3 DNA: TGCGCCAGCAGCTTGAGAACCGTAAGTGTGCCCGGGGCCAACGTCCTGACTTTC; CDR3 protein: CASSLRTVSVPGANVLTF
D gene: TRBD1; J gene: TRBJ1-2; clone size: many; V gene: TRBV6-1; CDR3 DNA: TGTGCCAGCAGTTTACAGGGACAGGGGGCGCGGGGCTACACCTTC; CDR3 protein: CASSLQGQGARGYTF
D gene: -; J gene: TRBJ2-3; clone size: -; V gene: TRBV11-2; CDR3 DNA: TGTGCCAGCAGCCGCGATGGGGGGACTAGCACAGATACGCAGTATTTT; CDR3 protein: CASSRDGGTSTDTQYF
D gene: TRBD1; J gene: TRBJ2-5; clone size: many; V gene: TRBV11-2; CDR3 DNA: TGTGCCAGCAGCTTAGCATTAACAGGGGGCCAAGAGACCCAGTACTTC; CDR3 protein: CASSLALTGGQETQYF